This T cell receptor beta chain stems from a study of circulating and synovial CD4+ cells in juvenile arthritis. Samples derive from patients with active juvenile idiopathic arthritis. Broader study findings: Some such blood samples were as oligoclonal as synovium.

Generated by immunoSEQ multiplex PCR, the TCRdb table keeps only in-frame clones and is missing some. The sample shows about 35,000 clones, more than 90% of them seen only once. CDR3 length: 14 amino acids. About this clone: The antigen remains undetermined.

Sequenced material: CD4+ T cells from blood. The rearrangement links TRBV21-1 to TRBJ1-1; TRBD1 reflects the table's D call only, with no check against the DNA. TRBV21-1 represents a pseudogene. This receptor was identified in a human donor with juvenile idiopathic arthritis. The CDR3 DNA reads TGTGCCAGCACCACGGACAGGGCGAACACTGAAGCTTTCTTT. Translation gives CASTTDRANTEAFF.